These T cell receptor beta chains were read from a single sample in a study of T cell repertoires in cytomegalovirus infection. TCRdb called the reads again in MiXCR, with one record for every CDR3 protein. Among approximately 130,000 distinct CDR3 sequences listed, about 10% were seen once. The sample was PBMCs. Receptor source: a human donor in good health (CMV status not recorded). Some clones in this sample may be carry-over from other donors' samples. Each CDR3 is given with its conserved first and last residue. D genes are given only for firm matches. Clone size appears in some rows only: once, few, many, or a class for an expanded clone.

V	size	D	J	CDR3	DNA
TRBV5-1	few	-	TRBJ2-2	CASSFPANELFF	TGCGCCAGCAGCTTCCCAGCTAATGAACTGTTTTTT
TRBV7-2	many	-	TRBJ1-4	CASSFQGSNEKLFF	TGTGCCAGCAGCTTTCAGGGGTCCAATGAAAAACTGTTTTTT
TRBV15	-	TRBD1	TRBJ2-7	CATSRKGQGVVEQYF	TGTGCCACCAGCAGAAAAGGACAGGGGGTTGTCGAGCAGTACTTC
TRBV2	many	-	TRBJ2-7	CASSEGGSGYEQYF	TGTGCCAGCAGTGAGGGGGGTTCGGGCTACGAGCAGTACTTC
TRBV20-1	many	TRBD2	TRBJ2-1	CSASPGGYNEQFF	TGCAGTGCTAGTCCGGGGGGGTACAATGAGCAGTTCTTC
TRBV2	many	-	TRBJ2-3	CASSGAFGDTDTQYF	TGTGCCAGCAGTGGGGCGTTCGGAGACACAGATACGCAGTATTTT
TRBV6-2/TRBV6-3	many	TRBD1	TRBJ1-1	CASSYNRGAAEAFF	TGTGCCAGCAGTTACAACAGGGGAGCCGCTGAAGCTTTCTTT
TRBV20-1	many	TRBD2	TRBJ2-1	CSASRTSGYNEQFF	TGCAGTGCCTCCCGGACTAGCGGTTACAATGAGCAGTTCTTC
TRBV12-3/TRBV12-4	many	-	TRBJ2-3	CASSSLTLKKDTQYF	TGTGCCAGCAGTTCGCTGACTCTAAAGAAGGATACGCAGTATTTT
TRBV7-8	many	-	TRBJ1-1	CASSLLRLPMNTEAFF	TGTGCCAGCAGCTTACTTCGGTTACCGATGAACACTGAAGCTTTCTTT
TRBV7-2	many	-	TRBJ1-1	CASSLAGSGTEAFF	TGTGCCAGCAGCTTAGCAGGGTCGGGCACTGAAGCTTTCTTT
TRBV30	few	-	TRBJ1-1	CAWSKDRKNTEAFF	TGTGCCTGGAGTAAGGACAGAAAGAACACTGAAGCTTTCTTT
TRBV15	few	-	TRBJ1-1	CATSRDNQAGRGTEAFF	TGTGCCACCAGCAGAGATAATCAGGCTGGCCGAGGCACTGAAGCTTTCTTT
TRBV25-1	many	-	TRBJ2-2	CASSERGSGKRLNTGELFF	TGTGCCAGCAGTGAGAGGGGGTCAGGAAAAAGACTGAACACCGGGGAGCTGTTTTTT
TRBV12-3/TRBV12-4	many	TRBD1	TRBJ1-6	CASSLWQGANSPLHF	TGTGCCAGCAGTTTATGGCAGGGGGCTAATTCACCCCTCCACTTT
TRBV5-1	-	TRBD2	TRBJ2-7	CASSFTSGGHEQYF	TGCGCCAGCAGCTTCACTAGCGGGGGCCACGAGCAGTACTTC
TRBV2	-	-	TRBJ2-7	CASMDGTTYEQYF	TGTGCCAGCATGGACGGAACCACCTACGAGCAGTACTTC
TRBV12-3/TRBV12-4	-	-	TRBJ1-2	CASSPGPRGAYGYTF	TGTGCCAGCAGTCCCGGTCCCCGGGGGGCCTATGGCTACACCTTC
TRBV29-1	few	-	TRBJ2-2	CSVVVNTGELFF	TGCAGCGTCGTCGTTAACACCGGGGAGCTGTTTTTT
TRBV12-3/TRBV12-4	many	TRBD1	TRBJ2-7	CASIPFGQGAYEQYF	TGTGCCAGCATTCCTTTCGGACAGGGTGCCTACGAGCAGTACTTC
TRBV20-1	many	TRBD1	TRBJ1-5	CSARPTGRVGNQPQHF	TGCAGTGCTAGACCGACAGGGAGGGTTGGCAATCAGCCCCAGCATTTT
TRBV2	many	TRBD2	TRBJ2-1	CATGLAPREQFF	TGTGCCACCGGACTAGCCCCAAGGGAGCAGTTCTTC
TRBV29-1	-	-	TRBJ2-5	CSARPTGFGLAETQYF	TGCAGCGCCCGACCTACAGGGTTTGGACTTGCGGAGACCCAGTACTTC
TRBV12-5	-	-	TRBJ2-3	CASGAGTLEDTQYF	TGTGCTAGTGGTGCCGGGACACTTGAAGATACGCAGTATTTT
TRBV2	many	-	TRBJ1-2	CASIVLTNYGYTF	TGTGCCAGCATAGTTCTAACAAACTATGGCTACACCTTC
TRBV29-1	many	-	TRBJ1-1	CSVAQGSSEAFF	TGCAGCGTTGCCCAGGGGTCCTCTGAAGCTTTCTTT
TRBV12-3/TRBV12-4	many	-	TRBJ2-7	CASSPFDGGGEQYF	TGTGCCAGCAGCCCCTTCGACGGGGGTGGCGAGCAGTACTTC
TRBV19	many	-	TRBJ2-5	CASSPAGRTKETQYF	TGTGCCAGCTCCCCCGCGGGCAGGACAAAAGAGACCCAGTACTTC
TRBV20-1	many	-	TRBJ2-7	CSAHSGQIYEQYF	TGCAGTGCCCATAGCGGACAGATCTACGAGCAGTACTTC
TRBV12-3/TRBV12-4	-	-	TRBJ1-3	CASSSYGNTIYF	TGTGCCAGCAGTTCCTATGGAAACACCATATATTTT
TRBV20-1	many	-	TRBJ2-3	CSALRDQSSDTQYF	TGCAGTGCTCTTCGGGACCAATCATCGGATACGCAGTATTTT
TRBV19	many	-	TRBJ1-5	CASLGARSNQPQHF	TGTGCCAGTCTGGGGGCGAGAAGCAATCAGCCCCAGCATTTT
TRBV2	-	-	TRBJ1-6	CASRLDSPLHF	TGTGCCAGCAGGTTGGATTCACCCCTCCACTTT